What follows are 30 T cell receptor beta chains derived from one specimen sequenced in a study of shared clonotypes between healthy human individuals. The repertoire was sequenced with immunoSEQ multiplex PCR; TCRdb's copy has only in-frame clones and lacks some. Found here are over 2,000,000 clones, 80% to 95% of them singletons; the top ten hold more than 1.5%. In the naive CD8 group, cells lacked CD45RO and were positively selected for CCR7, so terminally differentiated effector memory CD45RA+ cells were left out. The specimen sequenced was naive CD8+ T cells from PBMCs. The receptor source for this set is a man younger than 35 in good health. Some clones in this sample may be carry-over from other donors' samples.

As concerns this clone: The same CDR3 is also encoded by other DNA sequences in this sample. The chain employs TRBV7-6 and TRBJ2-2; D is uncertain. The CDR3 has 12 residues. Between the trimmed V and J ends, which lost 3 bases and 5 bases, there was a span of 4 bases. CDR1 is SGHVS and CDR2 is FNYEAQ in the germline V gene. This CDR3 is CASSLGTGELFF. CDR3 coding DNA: TGTGCCAGCAGCTTGGGGACCGGGGAGCTGTTTTTT.

In DNA, the CDR3 is TGTGCCAGCAGCCCTAGCGGGAATACCTACGAGCAGTACTTC. Its protein is CASSPSGNTYEQYF. The chain uses TRBV7-9 and TRBJ2-7, with TRBD2 matching over 9 bases. The CDR3 is made up of 14 amino acids. Germline loops: CDR1 SEHNR, CDR2 FQNEAQ (reference sequence). V was clipped by 5 bases and J by 2 bases; unmatched bases: 4. Filled out from reference TRBV7-9 and TRBJ2-7, the complete variable domain reads DTGVSQNPRHKITKRGQNVTFRCDPISEHNRLYWYRQTLGQGPEFLTYFQNEAQLEKSRLLSDRFSAERPKGSFSTLEIQRTEQGDSAMYLCASSPSGNTYEQYFGPGTRLTVT.

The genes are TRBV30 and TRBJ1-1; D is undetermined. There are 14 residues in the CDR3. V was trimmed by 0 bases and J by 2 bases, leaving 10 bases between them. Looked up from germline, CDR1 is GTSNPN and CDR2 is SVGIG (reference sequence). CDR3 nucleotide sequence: TGTGCCTGGAGTGTTGGTTACAGTAACACTGAAGCTTTCTTT. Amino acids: CAWSVGYSNTEAFF.

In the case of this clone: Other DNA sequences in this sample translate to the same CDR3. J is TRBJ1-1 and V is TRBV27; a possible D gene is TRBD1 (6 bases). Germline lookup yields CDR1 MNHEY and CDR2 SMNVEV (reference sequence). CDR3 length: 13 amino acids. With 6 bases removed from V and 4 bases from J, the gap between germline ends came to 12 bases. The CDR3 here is CASSSTGITEAFF. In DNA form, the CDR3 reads TGTGCCAGCAGCTCGACAGGTATCACTGAAGCTTTCTTT.

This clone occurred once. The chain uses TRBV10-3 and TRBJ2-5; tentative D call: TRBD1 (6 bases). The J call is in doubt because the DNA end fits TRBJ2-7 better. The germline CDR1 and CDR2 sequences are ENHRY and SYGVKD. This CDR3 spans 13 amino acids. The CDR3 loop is CAISEGTHYEQYF. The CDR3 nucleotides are TGTGCCATCAGTGAGGGGACACACTACGAGCAGTACTTC.

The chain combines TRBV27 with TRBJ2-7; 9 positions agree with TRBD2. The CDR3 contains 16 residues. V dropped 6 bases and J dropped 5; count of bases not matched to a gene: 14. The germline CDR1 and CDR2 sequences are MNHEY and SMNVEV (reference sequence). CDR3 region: CASRDKGLAIKDEQYF. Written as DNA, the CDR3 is TGTGCCAGCAGAGACAAGGGACTAGCTATAAAAGACGAGCAGTACTTC.

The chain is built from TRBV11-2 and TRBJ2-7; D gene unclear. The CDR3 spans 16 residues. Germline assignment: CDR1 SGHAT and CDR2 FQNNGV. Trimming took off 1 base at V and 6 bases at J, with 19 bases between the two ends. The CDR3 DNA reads TGTGCCAGCAGCTTAGGACCCTACCTCAAGCAGGCCGAGCAGTACTTC. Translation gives CASSLGPYLKQAEQYF.

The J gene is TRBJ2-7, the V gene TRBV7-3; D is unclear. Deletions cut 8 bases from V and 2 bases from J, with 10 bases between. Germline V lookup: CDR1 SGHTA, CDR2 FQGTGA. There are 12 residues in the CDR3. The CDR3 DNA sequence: TGTGCCAGCCAAGACACTACCTACGAGCAGTACTTC. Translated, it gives CASQDTTYEQYF.

Here the CDR3 reads CASSFVPTGALSYEQYF. In DNA form, the CDR3 reads TGTGCCAGCAGTTTTGTACCCACAGGGGCCCTCTCCTACGAGCAGTACTTC. The rearrangement uses TRBV27 and TRBJ2-7, with 7 nucleotides matching TRBD1. V was pared by 3 bases and J by 0 bases, with 11 bases of the junction left unmatched. The CDR3 extends over 17 amino acids. The germline V gene has CDR1 MNHEY and CDR2 SMNVEV (reference sequence).

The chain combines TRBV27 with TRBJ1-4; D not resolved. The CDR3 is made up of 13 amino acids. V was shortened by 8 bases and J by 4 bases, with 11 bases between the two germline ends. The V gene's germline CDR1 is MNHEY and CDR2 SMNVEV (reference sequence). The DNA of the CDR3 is TGTGCCAGCCGCTTGGACGGTAATGAAAAACTGTTTTTT. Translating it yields CASRLDGNEKLFF.

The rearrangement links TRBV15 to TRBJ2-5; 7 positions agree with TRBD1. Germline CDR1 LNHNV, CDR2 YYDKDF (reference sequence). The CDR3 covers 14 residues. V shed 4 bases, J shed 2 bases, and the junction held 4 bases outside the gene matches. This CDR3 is CATSNRQGQETQYF. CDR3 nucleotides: TGTGCCACCAGCAACAGACAGGGTCAAGAGACCCAGTACTTC.

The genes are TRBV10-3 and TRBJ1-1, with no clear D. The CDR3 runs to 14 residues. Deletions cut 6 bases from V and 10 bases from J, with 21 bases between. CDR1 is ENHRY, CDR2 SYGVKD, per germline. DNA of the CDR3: TGTGCCATCAGCCCCATGTTAGGGTCGGATGGAGCTTTCTTT. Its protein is CAISPMLGSDGAFF.

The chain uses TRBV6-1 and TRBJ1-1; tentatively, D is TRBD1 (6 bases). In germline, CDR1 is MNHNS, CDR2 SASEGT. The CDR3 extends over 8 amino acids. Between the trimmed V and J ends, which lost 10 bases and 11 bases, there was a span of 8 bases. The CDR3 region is CATGGAFF. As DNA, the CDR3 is TGTGCCACTGGGGGCGCTTTCTTT.

The DNA of the CDR3 is TGTGCCAGCAGCCCCCTCAGGGGAAAGGGGGTCCGGAACACTGAAGCTTTCTTT. Protein sequence: CASSPLRGKGVRNTEAFF. This chain joins TRBV14 and TRBJ1-1; perhaps TRBD1 as D (6 bases). V lost 4 bases to trimming and J lost 1 base, with 22 bases between them. Germline V gene lookup returns CDR1 SGHDN and CDR2 FVKESK. The CDR3 sequence is 18 residues long. Full variable domain (remainder filled in from reference TRBV14 and TRBJ1-1): EAGVTQFPSHSVIEKGQTVTLRCDPISGHDNLYWYRRVMGKEIKFLLHFVKESKQDESGMPNNRFLAERTGGTYSTLKVQPAELEDSGVYFCASSPLRGKGVRNTEAFFGQGTRLTVV.

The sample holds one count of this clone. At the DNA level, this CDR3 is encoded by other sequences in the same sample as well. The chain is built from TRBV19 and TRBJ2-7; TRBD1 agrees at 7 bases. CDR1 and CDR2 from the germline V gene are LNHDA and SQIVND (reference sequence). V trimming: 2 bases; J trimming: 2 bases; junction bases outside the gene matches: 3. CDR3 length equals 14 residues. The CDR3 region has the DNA TGTGCCAGTAGTATAACAGGGGCCGCCTACGAGCAGTACTTC. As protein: CASSITGAAYEQYF.

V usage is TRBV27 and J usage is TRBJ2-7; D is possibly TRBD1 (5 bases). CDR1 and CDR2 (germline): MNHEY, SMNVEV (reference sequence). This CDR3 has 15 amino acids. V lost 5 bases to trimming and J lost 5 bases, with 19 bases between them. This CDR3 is CASSQTRQGKHEQYF. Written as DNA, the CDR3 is TGTGCCAGCAGTCAAACACGTCAGGGTAAACACGAGCAGTACTTC.

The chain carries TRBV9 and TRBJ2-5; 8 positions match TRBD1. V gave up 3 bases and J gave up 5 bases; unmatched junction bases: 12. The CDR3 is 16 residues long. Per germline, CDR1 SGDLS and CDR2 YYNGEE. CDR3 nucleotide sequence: TGTGCCAGCAGCGCAGAGAACCAGGGGGCCGGGGAGACCCAGTACTTC. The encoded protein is CASSAENQGAGETQYF. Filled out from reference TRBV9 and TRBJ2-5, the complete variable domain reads DSGVTQTPKHLITATGQRVTLRCSPRSGDLSVYWYQQSLDQGLQFLIQYYNGEERAKGNILERFSAQQFPDLHSELNLSSLELGDSALYFCASSAENQGAGETQYFGPGTRLLVL.

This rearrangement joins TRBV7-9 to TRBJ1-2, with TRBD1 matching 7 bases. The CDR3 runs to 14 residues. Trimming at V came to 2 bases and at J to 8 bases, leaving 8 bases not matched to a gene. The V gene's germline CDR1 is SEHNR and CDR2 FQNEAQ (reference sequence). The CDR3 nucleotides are TGTGCCAGCAGCTTACCCTACAGGGGTTGGGGCTACACCTTC. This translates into CASSLPYRGWGYTF.

Here the CDR3 reads CASRGINEQFF. CDR3 DNA sequence: TGTGCCAGTAGGGGTATTAATGAGCAGTTCTTC. V gene TRBV19 combines with J gene TRBJ2-1; D not resolved. The germline V gene has CDR1 LNHDA and CDR2 SQIVND (reference sequence). The CDR3 is 11 amino acids. The V end lost 6 bases, the J end lost 7 bases, and 7 bases lay between the germline ends.

The CDR3 DNA reads as TGTGCCAGCAGCTTGTTCGGACAATCGTGGGAGCAGTACTTC. Translating it yields CASSLFGQSWEQYF. The V gene is TRBV5-5, the J gene TRBJ2-7; TRBD1 might be the D (5 bases). The CDR3 extends over 14 amino acids. From germline, CDR1 is SGHKS and CDR2 YYEKEE (reference sequence). Trimming removed 1 base at V and 7 bases at J, with 15 bases between.

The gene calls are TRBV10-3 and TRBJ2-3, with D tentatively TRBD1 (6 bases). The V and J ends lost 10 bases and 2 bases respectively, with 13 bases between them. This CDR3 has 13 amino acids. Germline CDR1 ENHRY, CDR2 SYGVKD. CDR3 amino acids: CATRTDLTDTQYF. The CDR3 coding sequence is TGTGCCACGCGGACAGACCTCACAGATACGCAGTATTTT.

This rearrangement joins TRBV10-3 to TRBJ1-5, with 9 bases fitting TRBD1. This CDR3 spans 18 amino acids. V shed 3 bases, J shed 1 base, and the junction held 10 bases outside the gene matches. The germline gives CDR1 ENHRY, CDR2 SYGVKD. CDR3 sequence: CAISEPGQGLTSNQPQHF. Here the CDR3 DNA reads TGTGCCATCAGTGAACCCGGACAGGGGCTAACGAGCAATCAGCCCCAGCATTTT.

The CDR3 DNA reads TGTGCCAGCGGATGGACAGGGGGGGACACTGAAGCTTTCTTT. It specifies CASGWTGGDTEAFF. This chain joins TRBV27 and TRBJ1-1; 10 bases line up with TRBD1. CDR3 length: 14 residues. The J segment lost 3 bases and the V segment lost 8 bases, leaving 6 bases of the junction unmatched. The germline V gene encodes CDR1 MNHEY and CDR2 SMNVEV (reference sequence).

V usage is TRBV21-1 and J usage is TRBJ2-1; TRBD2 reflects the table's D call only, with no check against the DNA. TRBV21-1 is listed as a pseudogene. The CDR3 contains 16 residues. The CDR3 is CASSKGGMSDSEEQFF. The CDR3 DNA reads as TGTGCCAGCAGCAAGGGGGGGATGTCCGACTCTGAGGAGCAGTTCTTC.

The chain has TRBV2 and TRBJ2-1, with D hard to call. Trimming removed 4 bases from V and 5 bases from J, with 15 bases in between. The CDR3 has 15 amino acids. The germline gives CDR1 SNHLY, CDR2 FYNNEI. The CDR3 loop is CASSGQTPSDNEQFF. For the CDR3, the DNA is TGTGCCAGCAGTGGCCAAACCCCCTCGGACAATGAGCAGTTCTTC. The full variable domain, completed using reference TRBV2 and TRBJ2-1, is EPEVTQTPSHQVTQMGQEVILRCVPISNHLYFYWYRQILGQKVEFLVSFYNNEISEKSEIFDDQFSVERPDGSNFTLKIRSTKLEDSAMYFCASSGQTPSDNEQFFGPGTRLTVL.

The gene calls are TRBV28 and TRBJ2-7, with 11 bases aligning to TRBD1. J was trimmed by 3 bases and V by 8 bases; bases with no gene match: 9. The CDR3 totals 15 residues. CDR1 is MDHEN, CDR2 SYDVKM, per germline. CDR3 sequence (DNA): TGTGCCAGCCGGTCCCCGGGACAGGGGGACTACGAGCAGTACTTC. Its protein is CASRSPGQGDYEQYF.

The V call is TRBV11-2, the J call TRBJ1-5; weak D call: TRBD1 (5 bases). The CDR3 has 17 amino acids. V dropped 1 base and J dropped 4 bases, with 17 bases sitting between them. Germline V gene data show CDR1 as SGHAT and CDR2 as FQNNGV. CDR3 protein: CASSLGPGTAINQPQHF. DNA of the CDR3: TGTGCCAGCAGCTTAGGGCCCGGGACGGCGATAAATCAGCCCCAGCATTTT.

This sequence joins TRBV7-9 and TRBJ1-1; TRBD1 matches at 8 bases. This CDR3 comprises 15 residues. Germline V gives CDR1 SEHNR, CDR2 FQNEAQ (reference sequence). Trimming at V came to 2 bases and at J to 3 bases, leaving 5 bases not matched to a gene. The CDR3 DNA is TGTGCCAGCAGCTTACCACAGGGGGGTGACACTGAAGCTTTCTTT. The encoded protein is CASSLPQGGDTEAFF.

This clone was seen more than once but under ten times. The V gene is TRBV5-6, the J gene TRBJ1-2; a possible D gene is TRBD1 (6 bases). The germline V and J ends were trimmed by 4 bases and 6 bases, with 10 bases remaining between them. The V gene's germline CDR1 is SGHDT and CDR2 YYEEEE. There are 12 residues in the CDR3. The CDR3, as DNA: TGTGCCAGCAGCCTCGGACAGAATGGCTACACCTTC. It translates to CASSLGQNGYTF.

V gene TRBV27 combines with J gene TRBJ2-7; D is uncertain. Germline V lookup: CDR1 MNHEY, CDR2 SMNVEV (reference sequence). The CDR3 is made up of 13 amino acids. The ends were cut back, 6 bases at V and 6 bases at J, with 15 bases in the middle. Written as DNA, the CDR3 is TGTGCCAGCAGCCGAAGGATCGACGTCGAGCAGTACTTC. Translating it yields CASSRRIDVEQYF.